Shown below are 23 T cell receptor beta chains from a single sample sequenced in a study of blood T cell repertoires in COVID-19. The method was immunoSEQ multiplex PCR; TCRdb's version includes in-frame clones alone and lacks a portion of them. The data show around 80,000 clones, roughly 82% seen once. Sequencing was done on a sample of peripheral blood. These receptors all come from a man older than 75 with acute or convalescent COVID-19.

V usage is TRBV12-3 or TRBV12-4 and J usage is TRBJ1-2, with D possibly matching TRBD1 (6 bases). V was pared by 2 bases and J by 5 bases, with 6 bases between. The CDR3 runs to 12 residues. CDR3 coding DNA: TGTGCCAGCAGTTTACAGGGGTATGGCTACACCTTC. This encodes CASSLQGYGYTF.

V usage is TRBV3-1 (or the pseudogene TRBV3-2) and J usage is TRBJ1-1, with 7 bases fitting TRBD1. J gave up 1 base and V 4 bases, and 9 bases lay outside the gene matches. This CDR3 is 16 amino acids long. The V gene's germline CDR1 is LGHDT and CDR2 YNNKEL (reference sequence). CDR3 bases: TGTGCCAGCAGCCGAGTGACAGGGAGAGGGAACACTGAAGCTTTCTTT. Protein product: CASSRVTGRGNTEAFF.

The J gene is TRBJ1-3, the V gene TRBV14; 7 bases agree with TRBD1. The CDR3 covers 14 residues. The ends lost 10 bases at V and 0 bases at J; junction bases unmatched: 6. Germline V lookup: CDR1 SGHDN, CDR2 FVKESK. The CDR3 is CATKGTVSGNTIYF. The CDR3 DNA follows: TGTGCCACCAAAGGGACAGTCTCTGGAAACACCATATATTTT.

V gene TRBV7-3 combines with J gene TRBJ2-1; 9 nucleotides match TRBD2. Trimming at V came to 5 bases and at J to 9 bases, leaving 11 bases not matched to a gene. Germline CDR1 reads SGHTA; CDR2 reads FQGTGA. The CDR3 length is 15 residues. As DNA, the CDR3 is TGTGCCAGCAGCGAGCGGGCTAGCGGGGAGGGTGAGCAGTTCTTC. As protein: CASSERASGEGEQFF. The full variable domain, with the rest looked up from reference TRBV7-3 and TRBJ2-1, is GAGVSQTPSNKVTEKGKYVELRCDPISGHTALYWYRQSLGQGPEFLIYFQGTGAADDSGLPNDRFFAVRPEGSVSTLKIQRTERGDSAVYLCASSERASGEGEQFFGPGTRLTVL.

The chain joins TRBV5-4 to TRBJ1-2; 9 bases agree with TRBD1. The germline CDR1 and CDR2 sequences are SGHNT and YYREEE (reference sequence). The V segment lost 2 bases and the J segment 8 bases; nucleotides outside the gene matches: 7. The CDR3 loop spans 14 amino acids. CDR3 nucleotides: TGTGCCAGCAGCTTACGGGACAGGGTTGAGGGCTACACCTTC. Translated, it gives CASSLRDRVEGYTF.

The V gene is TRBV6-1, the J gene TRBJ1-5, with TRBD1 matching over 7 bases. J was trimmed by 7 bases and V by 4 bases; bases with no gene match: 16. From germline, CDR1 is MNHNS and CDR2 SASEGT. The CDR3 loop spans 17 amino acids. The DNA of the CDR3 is TGTGCCAGCAGTGGGGAGCTACAGGGGTTGAGAGCGCAGCCCCAGCATTTT. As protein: CASSGELQGLRAQPQHF.

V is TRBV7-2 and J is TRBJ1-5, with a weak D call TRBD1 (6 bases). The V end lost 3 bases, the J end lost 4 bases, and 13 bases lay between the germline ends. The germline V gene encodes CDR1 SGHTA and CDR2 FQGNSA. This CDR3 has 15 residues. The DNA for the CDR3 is TGTGCCAGCAGCTTTGGGGGAACAGGGAATCAGCCCCAGCATTTT. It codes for CASSFGGTGNQPQHF.

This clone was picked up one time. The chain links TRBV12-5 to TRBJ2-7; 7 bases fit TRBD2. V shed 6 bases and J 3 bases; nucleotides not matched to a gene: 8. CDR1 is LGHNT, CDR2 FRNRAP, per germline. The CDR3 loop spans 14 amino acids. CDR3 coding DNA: TGTGCTAGTGGGGCGGGGAGGGCACGCTACGAGCAGTACTTC. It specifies CASGAGRARYEQYF.

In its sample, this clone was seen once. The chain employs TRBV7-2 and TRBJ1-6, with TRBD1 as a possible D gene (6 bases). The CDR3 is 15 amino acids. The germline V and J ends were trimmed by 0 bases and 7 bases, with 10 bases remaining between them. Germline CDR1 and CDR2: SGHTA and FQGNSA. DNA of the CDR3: TGTGCCAGCAGCTTAGCCGGACAGACGAATTCACCCCTCCACTTT. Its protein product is CASSLAGQTNSPLHF.

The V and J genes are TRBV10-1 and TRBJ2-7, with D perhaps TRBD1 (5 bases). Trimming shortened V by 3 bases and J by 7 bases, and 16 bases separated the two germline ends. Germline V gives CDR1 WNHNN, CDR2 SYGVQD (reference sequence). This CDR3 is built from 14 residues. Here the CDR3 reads CASSDTGRLREQYF. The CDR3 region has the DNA TGCGCCAGCAGTGATACAGGCCGCCTACGGGAGCAGTACTTC.

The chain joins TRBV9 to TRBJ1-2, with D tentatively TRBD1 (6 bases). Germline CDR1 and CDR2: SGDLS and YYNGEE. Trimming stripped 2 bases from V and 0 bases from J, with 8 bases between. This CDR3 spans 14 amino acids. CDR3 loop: CASSVSGANYGYTF. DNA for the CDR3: TGTGCCAGCAGCGTGTCAGGGGCTAACTATGGCTACACCTTC.

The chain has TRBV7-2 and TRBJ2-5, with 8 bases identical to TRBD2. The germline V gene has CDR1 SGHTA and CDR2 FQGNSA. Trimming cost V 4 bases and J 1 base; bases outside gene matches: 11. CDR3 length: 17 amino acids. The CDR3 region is CASSSRLGGGTQETQYF. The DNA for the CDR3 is TGTGCCAGCAGCTCTAGGTTGGGCGGGGGGACCCAAGAGACCCAGTACTTC.

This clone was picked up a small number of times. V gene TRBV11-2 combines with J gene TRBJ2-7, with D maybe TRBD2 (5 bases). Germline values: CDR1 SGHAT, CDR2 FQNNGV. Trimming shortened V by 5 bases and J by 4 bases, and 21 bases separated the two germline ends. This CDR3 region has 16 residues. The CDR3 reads CASSLARTSEGYEQYF. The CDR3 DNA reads TGTGCCAGCAGCCTGGCTCGAACTAGTGAAGGTTACGAGCAGTACTTC.

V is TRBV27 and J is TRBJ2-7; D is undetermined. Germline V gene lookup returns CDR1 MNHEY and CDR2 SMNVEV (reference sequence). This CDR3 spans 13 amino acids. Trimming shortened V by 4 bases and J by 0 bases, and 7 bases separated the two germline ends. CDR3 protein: CASSSTSSYEQYF. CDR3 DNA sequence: TGTGCCAGCAGTTCGACATCCTCCTACGAGCAGTACTTC.

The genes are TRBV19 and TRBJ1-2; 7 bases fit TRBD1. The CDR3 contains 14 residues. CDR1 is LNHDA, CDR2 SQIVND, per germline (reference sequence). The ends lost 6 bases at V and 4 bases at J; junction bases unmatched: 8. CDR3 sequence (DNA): TGTGCCAGTAGCAGACAGGGTGGTGGCTATGGCTACACCTTC. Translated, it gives CASSRQGGGYGYTF.

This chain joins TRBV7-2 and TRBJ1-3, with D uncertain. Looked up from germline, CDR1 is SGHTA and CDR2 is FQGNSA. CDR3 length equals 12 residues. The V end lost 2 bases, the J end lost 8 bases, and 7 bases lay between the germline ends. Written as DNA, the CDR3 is TGTGCCAGCAGCTTAAGCAGCGACACCATATATTTT. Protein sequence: CASSLSSDTIYF.

The CDR3 sequence is CASSLLLAGGQVDTQYF. As DNA, the CDR3 is TGTGCCAGCAGCTTGCTGCTAGCGGGGGGGCAGGTAGATACGCAGTATTTT. The genes are TRBV5-4 and TRBJ2-3; 12 nucleotides align to TRBD2. V gave up 1 base and J gave up 5 bases; unmatched junction bases: 8. Germline loops: CDR1 SGHNT, CDR2 YYREEE (reference sequence). The CDR3 length is 17 residues. Drawing the rest from reference TRBV5-4 and TRBJ2-3, the complete variable domain is ETGVTQSPTHLIKTRGQQVTLRCSSQSGHNTVSWYQQALGQGPQFIFQYYREEENGRGNFPPRFSGLQFPNYSSELNVNALELDDSALYLCASSLLLAGGQVDTQYFGPGTRLTVL.

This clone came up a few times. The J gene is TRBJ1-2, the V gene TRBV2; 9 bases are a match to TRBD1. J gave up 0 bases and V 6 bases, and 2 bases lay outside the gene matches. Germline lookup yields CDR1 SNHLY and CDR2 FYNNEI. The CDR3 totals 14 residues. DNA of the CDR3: TGTGCCAGCAGCCGACAGGGGGCTAACTATGGCTACACCTTC. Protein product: CASSRQGANYGYTF.

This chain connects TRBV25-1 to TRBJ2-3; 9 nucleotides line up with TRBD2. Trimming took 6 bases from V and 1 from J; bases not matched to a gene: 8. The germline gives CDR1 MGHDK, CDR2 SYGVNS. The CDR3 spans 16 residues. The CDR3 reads CASSTYSGGGTDTQYF. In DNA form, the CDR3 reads TGTGCCAGCAGCACCTATAGCGGGGGTGGCACAGATACGCAGTATTTT.

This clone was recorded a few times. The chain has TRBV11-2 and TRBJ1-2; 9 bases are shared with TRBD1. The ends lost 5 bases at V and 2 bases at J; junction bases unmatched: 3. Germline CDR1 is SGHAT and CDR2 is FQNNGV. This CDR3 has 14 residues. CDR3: CASSHGTGNYGYTF. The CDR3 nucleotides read TGTGCCAGCAGCCACGGGACAGGGAACTATGGCTACACCTTC. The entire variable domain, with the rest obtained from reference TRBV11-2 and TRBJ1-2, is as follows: EAGVAQSPRYKIIEKRQSVAFWCNPISGHATLYWYQQILGQGPKLLIQFQNNGVVDDSQLPKDRFSAERLKGVDSTLKIQPAKLEDSAVYLCASSHGTGNYGYTFGSGTRLTVV.

Written as DNA, the CDR3 is TGCGCCAGCAGCCTAGAAGACAGAAAGAACACTGAAGCTTTCTTT. Translating it yields CASSLEDRKNTEAFF. V and J are TRBV4-1 and TRBJ1-1; TRBD1 is a possible D gene (5 bases). V lost 4 bases, J lost 1 base, and 13 bases lay in between. Germline CDR1 and CDR2: MGHRA and YSYEKL. The CDR3 runs to 15 residues.

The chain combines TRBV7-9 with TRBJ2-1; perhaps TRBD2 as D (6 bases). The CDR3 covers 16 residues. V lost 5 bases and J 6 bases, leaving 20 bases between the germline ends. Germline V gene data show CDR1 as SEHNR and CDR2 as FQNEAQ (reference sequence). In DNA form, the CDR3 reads TGTGCCAGCAGCGCAGAAGAGGTTAGCGGCCGCAATGAGCAGTTCTTC. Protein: CASSAEEVSGRNEQFF.

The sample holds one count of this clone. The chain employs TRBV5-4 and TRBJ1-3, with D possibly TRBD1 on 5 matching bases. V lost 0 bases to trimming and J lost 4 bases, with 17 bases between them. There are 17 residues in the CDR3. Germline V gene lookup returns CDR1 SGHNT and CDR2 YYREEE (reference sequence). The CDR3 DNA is TGTGCCAGCAGCTTGGGCTTGGGGGGGTTCGGAGGAAACACCATATATTTT. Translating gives CASSLGLGGFGGNTIYF.